This T cell receptor (beta chain) was profiled in a study of CD8+ T cells in alopecia areata. RNA was isolated and reverse transcribed to cDNA, the sequencing template. Assay: immunoSEQ multiplex PCR; the TCRdb copy retains only in-frame clones and omits some. The sample yields approximately 300,000 clones, 58% seen once. Sample treatment: oral pan-JAK inhibitor, 5-10 mg twice daily. Germline CDR1 SGHNT, CDR2 YYREEE (reference sequence). V was clipped by 4 bases and J by 5 bases; unmatched bases: 7. The CDR3 is 14 residues long. This rearrangement joins TRBV5-4 to TRBJ2-7; 9 bases match TRBD1. The input for sequencing was CD4+ T cells sorted from blood, taken at week 24, from a patient treated with tofacitinib. The TCR sequence derives from a human donor with alopecia areata. For the CDR3, the DNA is TGTGCCAGCAGCGCGACAGGGGGGCCGCACGAGCAGTACTTC. Its protein product is CASSATGGPHEQYF.